Described below is a single T cell receptor (beta chain) sequence and its context. The CDR3 loop spans 10 amino acids. The germline gives CDR1 SGHTS, CDR2 YDEGEE. V was cut by 2 bases and J by 16 bases, with 10 bases left in between. The data derive from a study of blood T cell repertoires in COVID-19. Across the study: The samples span acute and convalescent COVID-19 from the United States, Italy and Spain.

As handled by the study authors: How many nucleated cells were present was estimated from reference gene primer amplification. Produced via immunoSEQ multiplex PCR; TCRdb's table is partial and in-frame only. The DNA was the basis for D and trimming; V, J and clone size are from that table. Of 150,000 or so clones listed, around 89% were seen once; the top ten hold around an eighth. Patients in Seattle were enrolled during active infection, then followed longitudinally. The TCR comes from a man between 18 and 35 years old with COVID-19, enrolled during active disease. Sequencing input: peripheral blood. The chain has TRBV5-8 and TRBJ2-1, with D possibly being TRBD2 (5 bases). CDR3: CASSFARDFF. CDR3 DNA sequence: TGTGCCAGCAGCTTCGCCCGGGATTTCTTC.